One and the same sample provided the 14 T cell receptor beta chains below, sequenced in a study of CD8 T cells in ankylosing spondylitis. MiXCR, applied by TCRdb to the 5' RACE reads, yields one record per CDR3 protein. The sample records approximately 150,000 distinct CDR3 sequences, around 45% being singletons. The sequenced sample consisted of synovial fluid, either unsorted or a sorted T cell fraction (not recorded which). All receptors come from a male donor with ankylosing spondylitis.

The genes are TRBV4-1 and TRBJ2-6; possibly TRBD1 for D (6 bases). The germline V gene has CDR1 MGHRA and CDR2 YSYEKL. The CDR3 is made up of 16 amino acids. V was clipped by 2 bases and J by 4 bases, with 12 bases between them. CDR3 DNA: TGCGCCAGCAGCCAAATACAGGGATTGGGGGCCAACGTCCTGACTTTC. Residues: CASSQIQGLGANVLTF.

This chain joins TRBV29-1 and TRBJ2-3; D might be TRBD1 (5 bases). The CDR3 is made up of 14 amino acids. V lost 1 base, J lost 4 bases, and 12 bases lay in between. The germline V gene encodes CDR1 SQVTM and CDR2 ANQGSEA. This chain's CDR3 is CSVEGGRVSDTQYF. The DNA of the CDR3 is TGCAGCGTTGAAGGAGGCAGGGTTTCAGATACGCAGTATTTT.

The chain uses TRBV12-3 or TRBV12-4 and TRBJ2-7; TRBD1 agrees at 7 bases. Unmatched junction bases numbered 10, after V lost 5 bases and J lost 3 bases. The CDR3 is 15 amino acids. DNA of the CDR3: TGTGCCAGCAGTAGCGAGACAGGGTATTTCTACGAGCAGTACTTC. Its translation: CASSSETGYFYEQYF.

The rearrangement links TRBV11-1 to TRBJ1-1; D ambiguous. V shed 1 base and J shed 0 bases, with 18 bases lying between them. Germline V gives CDR1 SGHAT, CDR2 FQDESV (reference sequence). The CDR3 is 18 amino acids. The CDR3 region is CASSLVPGWKHLNTEAFF. The CDR3 nucleotides are TGTGCCAGCAGCTTAGTTCCGGGATGGAAACATCTGAACACTGAAGCTTTCTTT.

The table lists this clonotype with a count of one. V and J are TRBV21-1 and TRBJ2-4; no check of the table's D call, TRBD1, against the DNA was made. TRBV21-1 is a pseudogene segment. There are 17 residues in the CDR3. CDR3 protein: CASNGTETLTGENIQYF. The CDR3 DNA sequence: TGTGCCAGCAATGGGACAGAGACTTTGACCGGGGAAAACATTCAGTACTTC.

Points on this clonotype: One base away lies a much larger clone, so this may be a sequencing read error. The chain joins TRBV5-1 to TRBJ2-7; TRBD1 matches at 11 bases. The CDR3 length is 14 residues. Germline CDR1 SGHRS, CDR2 YFSETQ. CDR3 in amino acids: CASSPGQGVLEEYF. CDR3 DNA sequence: TGCGCCAGCAGCCCGGGACAGGGGGTCCTCGAGGAGTACTTC.

CDR3 bases: TGCGCCAGCAGCTTCGCGGACAGGGTTCACGACGAGCAGTACTTC. This encodes CASSFADRVHDEQYF. The chain combines TRBV5-1 with TRBJ2-7, with 8 bases fitting TRBD1. From germline, CDR1 is SGHRS and CDR2 YFSETQ. This CDR3 contains 15 residues. The junction had 9 bases not matched to a gene; V was cut back by 2 bases and J by 5 bases.

This clonotype was seen at least ten times. This chain joins TRBV28 and TRBJ2-3, with D unresolved. Germline CDR1 MDHEN, CDR2 SYDVKM. Trimming pared 5 bases from V and 2 bases from J, leaving 14 bases between. This CDR3 contains 15 residues. CDR3 sequence: CASSPLTEITDTQYF. The CDR3 nucleotides are TGTGCCAGCAGTCCTCTTACGGAGATCACAGATACGCAGTATTTT.

This clonotype was seen repeatedly, ten times or more. V gene TRBV6-1 combines with J gene TRBJ2-1; D gene ambiguous. V shed 0 bases and J shed 0 bases, with 6 bases lying between them. The CDR3 length is 15 residues. The germline V gene encodes CDR1 MNHNS and CDR2 SASEGT. For the CDR3, the DNA is TGTGCCAGCAGTGAAGCGGAGAGCTCCTACAATGAGCAGTTCTTC. Residues: CASSEAESSYNEQFF.

This clonotype has a handful of counts. The chain employs TRBV20-1 and TRBJ2-1, with D tentatively TRBD2 (5 bases). In germline, CDR1 is DFQATT, CDR2 SNEGSKA (reference sequence). V lost 1 base and J 8 bases, leaving 12 bases between the germline ends. This CDR3 is 13 amino acids long. CDR3 sequence reads: CSARGSTIDEQFF. CDR3 nucleotides: TGCAGTGCTAGAGGGTCGACTATCGATGAGCAGTTCTTC.

The V and J genes are TRBV20-1 and TRBJ2-2; 14 bases are shared with TRBD2. The V segment lost 0 bases and the J segment 0 bases; nucleotides outside the gene matches: 6. From germline, CDR1 is DFQATT and CDR2 SNEGSKA (reference sequence). The length of the CDR3 is 19 residues. The DNA for the CDR3 is TGCAGTGCTAGAGATCTTGGACTAGCGGGAGGCACGAACACCGGGGAGCTGTTTTTT. Its protein is CSARDLGLAGGTNTGELFF.

The rearrangement links TRBV18 to TRBJ2-7, with 9 bases fitting TRBD2. Per germline, CDR1 KGHSH and CDR2 LQKENI. V gave up 3 bases and J gave up 7 bases; unmatched junction bases: 10. This CDR3 comprises 15 residues. CDR3 in DNA: TGTGCCAGCTCACCTACCCCTAGCGGGAAGTGGGAGCAGTACTTC. This gives the protein CASSPTPSGKWEQYF.

This sequence joins TRBV7-7 and TRBJ2-3, with a tentative D call TRBD1 (6 bases). Germline CDR1 SSHAT, CDR2 FNYEAQ (reference sequence). The CDR3 totals 18 residues. The V end lost 0 bases, the J end lost 3 bases, and 19 bases lay between the germline ends. CDR3 DNA sequence: TGTGCCAGCAGCTTAGCTAGTACAGGGTTGGAGAGGACAGATACGCAGTATTTT. It codes for CASSLASTGLERTDTQYF.

This clonotype has ten or more counts. This chain connects TRBV7-9 to TRBJ2-5, with 13 nucleotides matching TRBD2. Germline V gives CDR1 SEHNR, CDR2 FQNEAQ (reference sequence). The CDR3 loop spans 16 amino acids. J gave up 1 base and V 5 bases, and 4 bases lay outside the gene matches. CDR3 amino acids: CASSPRLAGGQETQYF. The CDR3 nucleotides read TGTGCCAGCAGCCCCCGACTAGCGGGGGGCCAAGAGACCCAGTACTTC.